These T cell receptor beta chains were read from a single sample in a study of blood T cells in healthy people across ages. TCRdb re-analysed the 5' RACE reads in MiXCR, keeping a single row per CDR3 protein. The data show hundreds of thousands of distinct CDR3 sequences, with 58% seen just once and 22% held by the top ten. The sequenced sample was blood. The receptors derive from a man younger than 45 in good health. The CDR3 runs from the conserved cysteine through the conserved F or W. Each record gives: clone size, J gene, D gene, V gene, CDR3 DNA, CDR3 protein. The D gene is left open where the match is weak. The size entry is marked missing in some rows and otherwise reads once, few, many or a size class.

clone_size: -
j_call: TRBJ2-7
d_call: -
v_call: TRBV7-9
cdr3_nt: TGTGCCAGCAGCTTAGATGGGGGCGGAAGGGGCTACAATGAGCAGTACTTC
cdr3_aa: CASSLDGGGRGYNEQYF

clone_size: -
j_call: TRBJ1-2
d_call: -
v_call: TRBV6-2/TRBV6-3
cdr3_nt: TGTGCCAGCAGTTACGTCAGCTATGGCTACACCTTC
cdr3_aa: CASSYVSYGYTF

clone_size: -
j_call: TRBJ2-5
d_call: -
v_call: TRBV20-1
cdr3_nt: TGCAGTGCTTCGGGGGACGCGGGGATTCAAGAGACCCAGTACTTC
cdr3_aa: CSASGDAGIQETQYF

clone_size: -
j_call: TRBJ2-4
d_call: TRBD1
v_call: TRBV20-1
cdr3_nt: TGCAGTGCTCGAAAGACAGGGGCCGGGTACATTCAGTACTTC
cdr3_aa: CSARKTGAGYIQYF

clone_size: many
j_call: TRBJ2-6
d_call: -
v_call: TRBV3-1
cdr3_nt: TGTGCCAGCAGCCCAGACTGGAACTCTGGGGCCAACGTCCTGACTTTC
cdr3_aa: CASSPDWNSGANVLTF

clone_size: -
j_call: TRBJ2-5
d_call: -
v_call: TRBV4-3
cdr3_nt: TGCGCCAGCAGCCAAGCCCGGCGGGGCGGGATAAAAGAGACCCAGTACTTC
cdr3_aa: CASSQARRGGIKETQYF

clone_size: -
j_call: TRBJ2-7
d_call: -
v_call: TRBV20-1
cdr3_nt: TGCAGTGCTAGATCCGGGACTCTATCTCTGGGCGAGCAGTACTTC
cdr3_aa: CSARSGTLSLGEQYF

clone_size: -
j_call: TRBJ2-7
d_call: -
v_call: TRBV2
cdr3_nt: TGTGCCAGCAGTCACAAAAGTTATGGGCCGATCGGCGAGCAGTACTTC
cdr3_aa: CASSHKSYGPIGEQYF

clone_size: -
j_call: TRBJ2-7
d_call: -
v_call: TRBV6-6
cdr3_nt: TGTGCCAGCAGTTACGAATCGACTCAAGTCTACGAGCAGTACTTC
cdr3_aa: CASSYESTQVYEQYF

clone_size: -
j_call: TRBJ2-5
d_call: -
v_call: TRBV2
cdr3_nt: TGTGCCAGCCGGCCTCGCGCGGGGTACCAAGAGACCCAGTACTTC
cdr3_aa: CASRPRAGYQETQYF

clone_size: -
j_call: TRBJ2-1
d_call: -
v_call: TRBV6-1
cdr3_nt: TGTGCCAGCAGTCCCTGGGCCAGAAATGGTGGTGAGCAGTTCTTC
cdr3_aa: CASSPWARNGGEQFF

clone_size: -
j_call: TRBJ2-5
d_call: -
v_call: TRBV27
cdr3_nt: TGTGCCAGCAGCCCGGTGGCGGGAGAGACCCAGTACTTC
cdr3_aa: CASSPVAGETQYF

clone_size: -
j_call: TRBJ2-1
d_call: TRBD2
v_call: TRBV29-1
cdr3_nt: TGCCTCGTTGCGGGACTAGTCTCCAATGAGCAGTTCTTC
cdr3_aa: CLVAGLVSNEQFF

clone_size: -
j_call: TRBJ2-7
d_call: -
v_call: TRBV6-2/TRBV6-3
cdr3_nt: TGTGCCAGCAGCCTCGGTAATCCGGTCATATACGAGCAGTACTTC
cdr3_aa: CASSLGNPVIYEQYF

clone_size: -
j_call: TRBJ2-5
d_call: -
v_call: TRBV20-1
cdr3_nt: TGCAGTGCTAGAACTAGAGAGACCCAGTACTTC
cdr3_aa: CSARTRETQYF

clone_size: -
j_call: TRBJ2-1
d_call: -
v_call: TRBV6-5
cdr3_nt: TGTGCCAGCAGTTTTTCAGGGGGGGGTTTCAATGAGCAGTTCTTC
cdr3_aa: CASSFSGGGFNEQFF

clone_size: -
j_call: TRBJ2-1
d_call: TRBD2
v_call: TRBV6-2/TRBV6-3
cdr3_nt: TGTGCCAGCAGAAACCCGGGACTAGCGGGAGTTCAGTCCTACAATGAGCAGTTCTTC
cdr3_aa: CASRNPGLAGVQSYNEQFF

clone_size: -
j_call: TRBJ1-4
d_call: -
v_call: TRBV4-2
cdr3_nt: TGTGCCAGCAGCCAAGTTGGGGGGAGCGGTAATGAAAAACTGTTTTTT
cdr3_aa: CASSQVGGSGNEKLFF

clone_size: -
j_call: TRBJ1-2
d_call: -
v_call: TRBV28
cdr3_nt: TGTGCCAGCAGAGTCGTGATTGGCTATGGCTACACCTTC
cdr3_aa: CASRVVIGYGYTF

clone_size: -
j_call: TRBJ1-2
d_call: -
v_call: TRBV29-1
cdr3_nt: TGCAGCGTTGATTTGCCTATGGGGCGAGGGAGTGGCTACACCTTC
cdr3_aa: CSVDLPMGRGSGYTF

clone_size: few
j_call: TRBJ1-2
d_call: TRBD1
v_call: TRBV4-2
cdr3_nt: TGTGCCAGCAGCCAACCAACGTACCAGGGGGAGAACTATGGCTACACCTTC
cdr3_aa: CASSQPTYQGENYGYTF

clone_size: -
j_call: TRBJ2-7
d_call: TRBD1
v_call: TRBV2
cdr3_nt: TGTGCCAGCAGACATTCAGGGGGTATGTACGAGCAGTACTTC
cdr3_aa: CASRHSGGMYEQYF

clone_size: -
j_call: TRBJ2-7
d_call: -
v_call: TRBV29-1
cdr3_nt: TGCAGCGTTGAAGGGCGGCGGGAGCAGTACTTC
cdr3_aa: CSVEGRREQYF

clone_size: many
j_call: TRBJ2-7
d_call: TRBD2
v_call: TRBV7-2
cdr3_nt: TGTGCCAGCAGACCTAGCGGGAGCCTGGGAGAGCAGTACTTC
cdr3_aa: CASRPSGSLGEQYF

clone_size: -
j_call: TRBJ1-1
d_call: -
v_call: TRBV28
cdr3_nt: TGTGCCAGCAGTTTAAGGGGCTTCATGAACACTGAAGCTTTCTTT
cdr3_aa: CASSLRGFMNTEAFF

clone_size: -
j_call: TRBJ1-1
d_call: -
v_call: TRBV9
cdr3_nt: TGTGCCAGCAGCCCCCTTAAGAACACTGAAGCTTTCTTT
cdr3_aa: CASSPLKNTEAFF

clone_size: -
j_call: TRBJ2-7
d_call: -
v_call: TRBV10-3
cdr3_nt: TGTGCCATCAGTGGACCAGGGAGTCGCTCCCCCTACGAGCAGTACTTC
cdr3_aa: CAISGPGSRSPYEQYF

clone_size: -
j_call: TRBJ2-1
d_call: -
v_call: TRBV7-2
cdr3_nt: TGTGCCAGCAGCTCGGGGCGTGTGAGTGAGCAGTTCTTC
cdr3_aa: CASSSGRVSEQFF

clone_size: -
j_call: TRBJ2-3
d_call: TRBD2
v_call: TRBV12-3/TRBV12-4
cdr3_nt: TGTACGAGCGGGGCTAGCACAGATACGCAGTATTTT
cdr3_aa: CTSGASTDTQYF

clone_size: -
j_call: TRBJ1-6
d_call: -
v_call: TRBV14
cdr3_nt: TGTGCCAGCAGCCATTATCGGATTAATTCACCCCTCCACTTT
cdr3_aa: CASSHYRINSPLHF

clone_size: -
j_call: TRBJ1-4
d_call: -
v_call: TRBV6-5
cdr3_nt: TGTGCAGGAAGGCGGAAGCTGTTTTTT
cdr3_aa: CAGRRKLFF

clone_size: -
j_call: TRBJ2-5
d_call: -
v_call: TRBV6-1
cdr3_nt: TGTGCCAGCAGGACGAGAGGACTGAGCGGCGAGACCCAGTACTTC
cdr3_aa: CASRTRGLSGETQYF

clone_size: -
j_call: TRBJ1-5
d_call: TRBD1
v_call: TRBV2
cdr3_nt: TGTGCCAGCAGTCATACTGTCAGGACAGGGGGAAATCAGCCCCAGCATTTT
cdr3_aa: CASSHTVRTGGNQPQHF

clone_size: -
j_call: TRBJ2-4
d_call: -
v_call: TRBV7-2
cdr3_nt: TGTGTCAGCAGTGACGCGCTAGACGAGAACATTCAGTACTTC
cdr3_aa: CVSSDALDENIQYF

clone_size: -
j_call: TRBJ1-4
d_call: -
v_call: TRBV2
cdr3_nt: TGTGCCAGCAGTGAAGCCGCCGAAAAACTGTTTTTT
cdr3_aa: CASSEAAEKLFF